This T cell receptor (beta chain) was sequenced in a study of blood T cells in healthy people across ages (dated by TCRdb to 2014 to 2015). At the level of the whole study: Template switching captured roughly one uniquely barcoded TCR beta cDNA molecule per two T cells in model experiments. To track age-related changes in TCR beta repertoire diversity, the study relied on deep sequencing normalized with unique cDNA molecular identifiers. The donors were divided into four age groups: young (average around 16 years), middle-aged (approximately 39), aged (roughly 60) and long-lived (approximately 74). For two donors (one aged 18 to 30 and one aged 80 or older), the study analyzed two additional independent replicas of 1 million unique cDNA reads from the same blood draw. Study-wide findings and limitations: Because profiling used bulk unsorted PBMCs, naive and antigen-experienced compartments could not be compared conclusively. As age increased, observed TCR beta diversity per million T cells dropped in a roughly linear way, and a significant reduction was already evident by age 40. Total diversity estimates from one million sequenced T cells were considered lower bounds and underestimates. There was a strong correlation between observed TCR beta diversity and the percentage of naive T cells measured by flow cytometry. Donor CMV infection status was unknown, potentially confounding age-related changes in expanded clonotypes. The long-lived group showed more naive CD4+ T cells, fewer expanded clones and increased TCR diversity than the aged group, suggesting age selection.

The library relied on 5' RACE. Sequencing took place on an Illumina HiSeq 2500. A second PCR of roughly 6 to 11 cycles was performed with a sample-barcoded 5' primer and a J-beta primer mix. A template-switch 5' adaptor carrying 12 random nucleotides introduced a unique molecular identifier onto each TCR beta cDNA molecule. At least 2.5 million CDR3-containing paired-end reads were obtained from each sample. First-strand cDNA synthesis was performed from all RNA using the Mint cDNA synthesis kit, with priming by a TRBC-specific oligonucleotide. After uracil-DNA glycosylase treatment, a first 18-cycle PCR used universal primers M1SS and BC2_uni_R on all cDNA. Under the source paper's analysis protocol: For normalization, 1 million high-quality reads, each with a distinct molecular identifier, were randomly selected from each sample. Reads with shared molecular identifiers were discarded instead of being binned into consensus sequences. CDR3 identification, clonotype clustering and error correction used MiTCR with a Q25 quality threshold and the strictest error-elimination algorithm. A nonparametric unseen species model with Euler transformation was used to estimate a lower bound on total TCR beta diversity. TCRdb ran its own pipeline on the public reads, namely fastp trimming at Q25 and MiXCR clone calling, and kept in-frame beta chains. CDR3 protein duplicates are merged, each entry listing the most common genes and DNA. These V and J calls originate from TCRdb's pipeline instead of the authors' own analysis. The sample table holds more than 600,000 distinct CDR3 sequences, of which around a quarter were seen once. Of the sample, 9.4% falls within the top ten clones.

This clonotype is a singleton in its sample. The antigen this receptor binds is unknown. It has no much larger one-base neighbor in the sample; base qualities were not kept. The donors were some 36 Caucasian individuals from Russia, aged 6 to 90 years, who were systemically healthy. Approximately 11 milliliters of peripheral blood were drawn from each donor into EDTA-treated Vacutainer tubes. Ficoll-Paque density-gradient centrifugation was used to isolate PBMCs, with at least 6.5 million per sample. Trizol reagent was used to extract total RNA from PBMCs, with at least 5 micrograms per sample. The percentages of naive CD45RAhigh/CD27high T cells were determined by flow cytometry on a PBMC aliquot from every donor. The CDR3 measures 15 amino acids from cysteine to phenylalanine. Only CDR3 DNA is held: 45 bases, read in frame from base 1. From a lookup of the germline V gene, CDR1 and CDR2 are SGHRS and YFSETQ. The junction carries 18 bases between V and J, which are trimmed by 4 bases and 5 bases respectively.

The same sample was also studied in work on T cells of mothers and their children. The second study's paper adds: Nine systemically healthy Caucasian individuals served as donors, namely three mothers together with their six children. cDNA synthesis consumed the entire amount of extracted RNA, loaded at approximately 1.6 ug RNA in each 15 ul reaction. In the second PCR, the M1S primer added sample barcodes and 2-4 random nucleotides. Over 8 million TCR beta CDR3 reads came from each mother, compared with approximately 3.1 million reads from each child. In both related and unrelated pairs, thymic selection shapes the output of TCR recombination in a similar way, with inherited differences having only a minor effect. Normalized repertoire overlap was always slightly but never significantly higher in related than unrelated mother-child pairs. With a sensitivity of roughly 93 clones per million clonotypes, no persistent microchimeric T cell clones were detected. The study used deep NGS to compare TCR beta repertoires of mothers and children, seeking features distinguishing related mother-child pairs from unrelated individuals. The mean age was around 40 +/- 4 years for the mothers and approximately 11 +/- 4 years for the children. Libraries were sequenced on Illumina HiSeq 2000 with 100+100 nt paired-end reads after adapter ligation with NEBNext reagents. To prevent cross-contamination, the mother and child libraries were prepared one month apart and sequenced in separate runs. For each donor, between 500,000 and 2,000,000 distinct TCR beta clonotypes were identified. Naive TCR beta clonotypes were estimated from low-frequency clonotypes matched to each donor's FACS-determined naive share, without sorting.

This clonotype originated in a boy aged 10-17 years in good health. The chain uses TRBV5-1 and TRBJ2-5; the D gene could be either TRBD1 or TRBD2, each agreeing at 5 bases. Sequenced: blood. The nucleotide sequence is given as TGCGCCAGCAGCGCCTCTGGGGGTTTCTTTGAGACCCAGTACTTC. The encoded protein is CASSASGGFFETQYF.